These T cell receptor beta chains were read from a single sample in a study of shared clonotypes between healthy human individuals. Only in-frame clones appear in the TCRdb table, and some are missing; sequencing was by immunoSEQ multiplex PCR. The sample consists of under 1,900,000 clones, approximately 98.5% of them appearing once. The specimen sequenced was naive CD4+ T cells sorted from blood. The receptors derive from a man aged 25-45 years in good health. CDR3s include the opening cysteine and the closing phenylalanine or tryptophan. The D gene is left open where the match is weak. Some rows have no size entry. The others give once, few or many, or a class for an expanded clone.

d_call	v_call	j_call	clone_size	cdr3_aa	cdr3_nt
NA	TRBV18	TRBJ2-3	NA	CASSPLGDTQYF	TGTGCCAGCTCACCCCTAGGGGATACGCAGTATTTT
TRBD2	TRBV5-4	TRBJ2-1	NA	CASSLGTSGRWFF	TGTGCCAGCAGCTTGGGGACTAGTGGTAGATGGTTCTTC
NA	TRBV9	TRBJ2-3	NA	CASSARFLDTQYF	TGTGCCAGCAGTGCCCGATTCTTAGATACGCAGTATTTT
NA	TRBV28	TRBJ2-1	NA	CASSPMASTVQPLYTNEQFF	TGTGCCAGCAGCCCAATGGCGAGTACAGTGCAACCTCTCTACACGAATGAGCAGTTCTTC
NA	TRBV7-8	TRBJ2-5	NA	CASSPAQVLQETQYF	TGTGCCAGCAGCCCCGCCCAAGTTTTACAAGAGACCCAGTACTTC
TRBD1	TRBV18	TRBJ1-2	NA	CASSQGAHTDYGYTF	TGTGCCAGCTCACAGGGGGCACATACCGACTATGGCTACACCTTC
TRBD1	TRBV10-3	TRBJ2-3	NA	CAIRDREKGDTQYF	TGTGCCATCAGGGACAGGGAAAAGGGAGATACGCAGTATTTT
TRBD1	TRBV5-1	TRBJ2-1	once	CASPAPGQGLNGQFF	TGCGCCAGCCCGGCCCCGGGACAGGGTTTGAATGGGCAGTTCTTC
TRBD2	TRBV7-3	TRBJ2-3	NA	CASSYRPRLAGTPTDTQYF	TGTGCCAGCAGCTACCGACCCCGACTAGCGGGAACCCCCACAGATACGCAGTATTTT
NA	TRBV9	TRBJ2-7	once	CASSVSFGSYEQYF	TGTGCCAGCAGCGTCAGCTTCGGCTCCTACGAGCAGTACTTC
NA	TRBV11-1	TRBJ2-1	once	CASSPQTPYNEQFF	TGTGCCAGCAGCCCACAAACCCCCTACAATGAGCAGTTCTTC
NA	TRBV9	TRBJ2-7	NA	CASSVEVGVGEQYF	TGTGCCAGCAGCGTAGAGGTGGGAGTAGGCGAGCAGTACTTC
NA	TRBV7-9	TRBJ1-5	NA	CASSLVEGPQHF	TGTGCCAGCAGCTTAGTGGAGGGGCCCCAGCATTTT
TRBD1	TRBV25-1	TRBJ2-3	NA	CASSWTGVGTDTQYF	TGTGCCAGCAGTTGGACAGGGGTGGGCACAGATACGCAGTATTTT
NA	TRBV7-6	TRBJ2-7	NA	CASSLADDFYEQYF	TGTGCCAGCAGCTTAGCTGACGACTTTTACGAGCAGTACTTC
NA	TRBV9	TRBJ2-7	NA	CASSVGQVSYEQYF	TGTGCCAGCAGCGTAGGACAGGTTTCCTACGAGCAGTACTTC
NA	TRBV9	TRBJ1-3	NA	CASSVGPGNTIYF	TGTGCCAGCAGCGTAGGACCCGGAAACACCATATATTTT
NA	TRBV18	TRBJ2-3	once	CASSRTADTQYF	TGTGCCAGCTCACGGACGGCAGATACGCAGTATTTT
NA	TRBV15	TRBJ2-6	NA	CATTGSGANVLTF	TGTGCCACCACGGGCTCTGGGGCCAACGTCCTGACTTTC
TRBD2	TRBV11-2	TRBJ2-5	NA	CASSLIASGSYGTQYF	TGTGCCAGCAGCTTAATCGCTAGCGGGAGCTATGGGACCCAGTACTTC
NA	TRBV9	TRBJ1-1	few	CASSVGSDTEAFF	TGTGCCAGCAGCGTTGGATCAGACACTGAAGCTTTCTTT